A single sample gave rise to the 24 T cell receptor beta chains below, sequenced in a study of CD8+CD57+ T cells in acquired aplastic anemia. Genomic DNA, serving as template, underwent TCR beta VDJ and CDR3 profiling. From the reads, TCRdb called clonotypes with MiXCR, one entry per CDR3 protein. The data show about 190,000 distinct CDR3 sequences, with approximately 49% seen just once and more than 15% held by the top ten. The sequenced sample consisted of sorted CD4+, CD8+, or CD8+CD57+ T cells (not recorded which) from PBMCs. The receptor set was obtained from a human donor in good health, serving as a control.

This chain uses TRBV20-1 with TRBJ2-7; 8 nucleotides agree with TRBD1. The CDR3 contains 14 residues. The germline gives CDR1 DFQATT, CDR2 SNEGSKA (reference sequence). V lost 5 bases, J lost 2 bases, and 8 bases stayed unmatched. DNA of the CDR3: TGCAGTGCTTCCTCAGGGGGCTTTACCTACGAGCAGTACTTC. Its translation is CSASSGGFTYEQYF.

This CDR3 reads CATSDGTRSNQPQHF. The CDR3 DNA reads TGTGCCACCAGTGATGGGACACGTAGCAATCAGCCCCAGCATTTT. The chain links TRBV24-1 to TRBJ1-5; tentative D call: TRBD1 (6 bases). Trimming pared 3 bases from V and 0 bases from J, leaving 8 bases between. Germline V gives CDR1 KGHDR, CDR2 SFDVKD. This CDR3 is 15 amino acids long.

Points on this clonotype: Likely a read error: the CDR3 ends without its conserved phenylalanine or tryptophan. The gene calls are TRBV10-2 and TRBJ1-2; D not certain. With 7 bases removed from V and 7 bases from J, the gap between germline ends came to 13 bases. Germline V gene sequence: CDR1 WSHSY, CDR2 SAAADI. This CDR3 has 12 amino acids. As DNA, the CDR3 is TGCGCCAGCATGCGAGGGTCAGTTGGCTACACCCTC. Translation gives CASMRGSVGYTL.

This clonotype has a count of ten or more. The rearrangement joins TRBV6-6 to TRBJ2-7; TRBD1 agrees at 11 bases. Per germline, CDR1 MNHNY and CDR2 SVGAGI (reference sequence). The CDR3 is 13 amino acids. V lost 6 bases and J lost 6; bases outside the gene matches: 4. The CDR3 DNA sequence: TGTGCCAGCAGGGACAGGGGGCTTAGCGAGCAGTACTTC. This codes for CASRDRGLSEQYF.

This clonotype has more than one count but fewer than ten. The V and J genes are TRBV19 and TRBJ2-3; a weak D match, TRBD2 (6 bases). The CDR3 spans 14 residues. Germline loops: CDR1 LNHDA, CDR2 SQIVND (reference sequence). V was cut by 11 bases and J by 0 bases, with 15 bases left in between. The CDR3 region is CACSVGGSTDTQYF. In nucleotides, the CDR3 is TGTGCCTGCAGTGTGGGGGGTAGCACAGATACGCAGTATTTT. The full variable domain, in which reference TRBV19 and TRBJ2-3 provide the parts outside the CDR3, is DGGITQSPKYLFRKEGQNVTLSCEQNLNHDAMYWYRQDPGQGLRLIYYSQIVNDFQKGDIAEGYSVSREKKESFPLTVTSAQKNPTAFYLCACSVGGSTDTQYFGPGTRLTVL.

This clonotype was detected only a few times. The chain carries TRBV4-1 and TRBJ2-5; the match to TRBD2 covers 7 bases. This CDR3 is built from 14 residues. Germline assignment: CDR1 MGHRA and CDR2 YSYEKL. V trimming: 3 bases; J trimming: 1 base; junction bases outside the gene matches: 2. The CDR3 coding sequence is TGCGCCAGCAGCCATGGGGGGGGCCAAGAGACCCAGTACTTC. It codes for CASSHGGGQETQYF.

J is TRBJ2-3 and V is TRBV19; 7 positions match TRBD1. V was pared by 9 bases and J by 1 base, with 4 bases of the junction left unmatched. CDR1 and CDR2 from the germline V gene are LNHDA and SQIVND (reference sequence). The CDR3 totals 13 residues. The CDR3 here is CASKDRRTDTQYF. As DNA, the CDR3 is TGTGCCAGCAAGGACAGGCGCACAGATACGCAGTATTTT. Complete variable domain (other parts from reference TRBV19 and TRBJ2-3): DGGITQSPKYLFRKEGQNVTLSCEQNLNHDAMYWYRQDPGQGLRLIYYSQIVNDFQKGDIAEGYSVSREKKESFPLTVTSAQKNPTAFYLCASKDRRTDTQYFGPGTRLTVL.

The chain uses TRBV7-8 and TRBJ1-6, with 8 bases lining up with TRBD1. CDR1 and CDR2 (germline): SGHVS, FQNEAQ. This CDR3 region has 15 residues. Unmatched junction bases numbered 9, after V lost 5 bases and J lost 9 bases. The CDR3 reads CASSDMTGVGSPLHF. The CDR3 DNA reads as TGTGCCAGCAGCGATATGACAGGGGTAGGTTCACCCCTCCACTTT.

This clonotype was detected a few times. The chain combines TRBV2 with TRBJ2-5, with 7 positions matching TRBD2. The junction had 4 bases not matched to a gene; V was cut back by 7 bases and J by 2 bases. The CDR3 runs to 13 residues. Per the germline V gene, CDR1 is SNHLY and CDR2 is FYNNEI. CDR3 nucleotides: TGTGCCAGCACGCGGGAGAGGCAAGAGACCCAGTACTTC. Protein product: CASTRERQETQYF.

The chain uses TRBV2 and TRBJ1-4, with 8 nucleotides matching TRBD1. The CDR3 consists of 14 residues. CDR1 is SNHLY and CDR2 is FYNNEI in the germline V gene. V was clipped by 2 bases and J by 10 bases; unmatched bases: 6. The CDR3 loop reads CASSEWLDRAKLFF. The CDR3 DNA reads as TGTGCCAGCAGTGAATGGTTGGACAGGGCAAAACTGTTTTTT.

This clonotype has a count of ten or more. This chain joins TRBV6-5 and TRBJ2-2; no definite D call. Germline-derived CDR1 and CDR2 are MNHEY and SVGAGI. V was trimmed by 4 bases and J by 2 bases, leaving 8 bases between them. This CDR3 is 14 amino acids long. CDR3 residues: CASSSLGNTGELFF. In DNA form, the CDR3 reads TGTGCCAGCAGTTCGTTGGGAAACACCGGGGAGCTGTTTTTT.

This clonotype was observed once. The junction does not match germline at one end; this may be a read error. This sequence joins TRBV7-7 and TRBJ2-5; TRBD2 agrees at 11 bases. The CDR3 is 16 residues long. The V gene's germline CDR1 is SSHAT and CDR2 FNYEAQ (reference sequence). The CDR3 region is CASSLSGGVFQETQYF. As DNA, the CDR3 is TGTGCTAGCAGCCTTAGCGGGGGGGTGTTCCAAGAGACCCAGTACTTC.

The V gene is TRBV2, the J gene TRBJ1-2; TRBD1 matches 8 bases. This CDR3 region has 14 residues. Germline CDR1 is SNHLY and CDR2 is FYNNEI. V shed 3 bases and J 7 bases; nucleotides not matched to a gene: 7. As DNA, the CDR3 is TGTGCCAGCAGTGATGACGGACAGGGCTTTGGCTACACCTTC. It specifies CASSDDGQGFGYTF.

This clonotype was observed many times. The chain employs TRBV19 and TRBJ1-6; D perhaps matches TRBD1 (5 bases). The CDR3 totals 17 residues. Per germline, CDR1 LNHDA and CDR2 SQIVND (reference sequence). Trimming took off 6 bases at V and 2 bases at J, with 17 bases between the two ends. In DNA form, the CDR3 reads TGTGCCAGTAGCCAGCGCCGGGACGAAGCCTATAATTCACCCCTCCACTTT. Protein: CASSQRRDEAYNSPLHF.

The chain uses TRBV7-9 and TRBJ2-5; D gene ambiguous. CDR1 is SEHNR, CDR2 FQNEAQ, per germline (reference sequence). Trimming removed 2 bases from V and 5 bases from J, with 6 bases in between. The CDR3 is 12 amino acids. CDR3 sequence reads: CASSLKQETQYF. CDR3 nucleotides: TGTGCCAGCAGCTTAAAACAGGAGACCCAGTACTTC.

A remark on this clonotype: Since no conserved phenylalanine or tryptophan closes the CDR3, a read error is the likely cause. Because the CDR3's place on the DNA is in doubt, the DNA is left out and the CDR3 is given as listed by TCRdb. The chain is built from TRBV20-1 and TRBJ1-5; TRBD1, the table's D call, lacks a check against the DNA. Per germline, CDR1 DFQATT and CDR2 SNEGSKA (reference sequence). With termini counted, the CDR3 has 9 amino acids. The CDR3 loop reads CSAHVPVYR.

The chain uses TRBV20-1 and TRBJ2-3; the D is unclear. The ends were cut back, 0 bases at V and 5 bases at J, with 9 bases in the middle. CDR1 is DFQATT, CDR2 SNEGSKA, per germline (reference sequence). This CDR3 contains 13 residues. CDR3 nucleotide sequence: TGCAGTGCTAGAGATGCAAGGATAGATACGCAGTATTTT. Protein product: CSARDARIDTQYF.

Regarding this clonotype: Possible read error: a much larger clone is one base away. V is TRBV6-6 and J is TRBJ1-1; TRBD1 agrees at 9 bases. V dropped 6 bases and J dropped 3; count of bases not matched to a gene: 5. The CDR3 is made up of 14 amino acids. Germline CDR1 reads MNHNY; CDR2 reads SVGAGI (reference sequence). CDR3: CASREGQGDTEAFF. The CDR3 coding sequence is TGTGCCAGCAGAGAGGGACAGGGAGACACTGAAGCTTTCTTT.

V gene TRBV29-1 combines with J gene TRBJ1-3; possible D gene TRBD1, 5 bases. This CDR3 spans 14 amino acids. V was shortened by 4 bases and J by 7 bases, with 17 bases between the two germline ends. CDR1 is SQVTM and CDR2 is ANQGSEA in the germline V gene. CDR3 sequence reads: CSVVGSPGSNTIYF. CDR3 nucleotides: TGCAGCGTTGTAGGGTCTCCAGGGTCGAACACCATATATTTT.

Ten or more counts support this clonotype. The CDR3 is CASSPFEEPGTSYYEQYF. The CDR3 bases are TGCGCCAGCAGCCCATTCGAAGAACCCGGGACCTCCTACTACGAGCAGTACTTC. The gene calls are TRBV4-1 and TRBJ2-7; D may correspond to TRBD1 or TRBD2 (5 bases each). Germline V lookup: CDR1 MGHRA, CDR2 YSYEKL. This CDR3 spans 18 amino acids. V was clipped by 4 bases and J by 3 bases, with 25 bases between them.

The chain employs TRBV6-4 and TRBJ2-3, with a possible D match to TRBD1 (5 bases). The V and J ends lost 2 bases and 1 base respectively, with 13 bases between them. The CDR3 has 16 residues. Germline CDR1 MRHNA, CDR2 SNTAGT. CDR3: CASSDARDGGTDTQYF. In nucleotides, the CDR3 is TGTGCCAGCAGTGACGCCAGGGATGGGGGCACAGATACGCAGTATTTT.

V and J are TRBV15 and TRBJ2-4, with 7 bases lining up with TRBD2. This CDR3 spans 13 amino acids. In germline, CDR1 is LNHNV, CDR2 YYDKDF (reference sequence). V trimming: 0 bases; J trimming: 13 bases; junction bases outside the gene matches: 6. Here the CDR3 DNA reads TGTGCCACCAGCAGAGATAGGGGAGGGGAACAGTACTTC. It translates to CATSRDRGGEQYF.

CDR3 loop: CARVPITDTQYF. The DNA for the CDR3 is TGTGCCAGGGTGCCTATCACAGATACGCAGTATTTT. The chain employs TRBV2 and TRBJ2-3; no firm D call. This CDR3 comprises 12 residues. Trimming took off 9 bases at V and 2 bases at J, with 9 bases between the two ends. Per the germline V gene, CDR1 is SNHLY and CDR2 is FYNNEI.

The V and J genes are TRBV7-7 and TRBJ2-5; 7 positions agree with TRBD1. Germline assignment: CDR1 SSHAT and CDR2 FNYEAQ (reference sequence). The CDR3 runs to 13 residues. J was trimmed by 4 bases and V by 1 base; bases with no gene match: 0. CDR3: CASSLDRGETQYF. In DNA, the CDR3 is TGTGCCAGCAGCTTAGACAGGGGAGAGACCCAGTACTTC.